The rows below give T cell receptor beta chains drawn from one sample of a study of molecular identifiers for immune sequencing clone quantification. TCRdb itself ran the PCR reads through MiXCR, one entry per CDR3 protein. The sample has about 510,000 distinct CDR3 sequences, 20% to 25% seen once. The source material was naive CD8+ T cells from blood, with Jurkat cell RNA spiked in. The receptors originated from a human donor in good health. Some libraries in this study had Jurkat cell RNA spiked in. The CDR3 runs from the conserved cysteine through the conserved F or W. A D gene is named only where the DNA matches it firmly. Clone size is shown for a subset of rows, as once, few, many or a class of expanded clone.

V gene	CDR3 length	J gene	clone size	D gene	CDR3 DNA	CDR3 protein
TRBV27	13	TRBJ2-7	many	.	TGTGCCAGCAGTTTGGGGTGGTCCTACGAGCAGTACTTC	CASSLGWSYEQYF
TRBV20-1	14	TRBJ2-7	few	.	TGCAGTGCTAGGTTCCTAAAGTTGTCCCACGAGCAGTACTTC	CSARFLKLSHEQYF
TRBV30	13	TRBJ1-1	.	.	TGTGCCTGGAGTGAGGGAGTAGGGCCTGAAGCTTTCTTT	CAWSEGVGPEAFF
TRBV28	17	TRBJ1-4	many	.	TGTGCCAGCAGTGAGGGCCCGCCTGCGGCAACTAATGAAAAACTGTTTTTT	CASSEGPPAATNEKLFF
TRBV5-1	16	TRBJ1-4	.	.	TGCGCCAGCAGCGGCTTAACCGGGGAAGTTGGTGAAAAACTGTTTTTT	CASSGLTGEVGEKLFF
TRBV7-2	13	TRBJ2-4	many	.	TGTGCCAGCAGCTTAGTGTTGCGGGACATTCAGTACTTC	CASSLVLRDIQYF
TRBV11-2	17	TRBJ1-1	few	.	TGTGCCAGCAGCTCGTCCGGGGACAATCTCTCGAACACTGAAGCTTTCTTT	CASSSSGDNLSNTEAFF
TRBV9	15	TRBJ2-2	.	.	TGTGCCAGCAGCATTATAGAACCGGGGCCCGGGGAGCTGTTTTTT	CASSIIEPGPGELFF
TRBV12-3/TRBV12-4	15	TRBJ2-1	few	TRBD2	TGTGCCAGCAGTTTCTTCGAGGGACTACAGGATGAGCAGTTCTTC	CASSFFEGLQDEQFF
TRBV25-1	13	TRBJ2-1	many	.	TGTGCCAGCAGTGGCTGGGACGTAGGGCGGCAGTTCTTC	CASSGWDVGRQFF
TRBV20-1	14	TRBJ2-7	few	.	TGCAGTGCTAGAGTTTCGGGAGCAACCTACGAGCAGTACTTC	CSARVSGATYEQYF
TRBV24-1	13	TRBJ2-1	.	TRBD2	TGTGCCACCAGTGATTCTCGGGGGGATGAGCAGTTCTTC	CATSDSRGDEQFF
TRBV6-5	13	TRBJ2-7	.	.	TGTGCCAGCAGGCAGACAGGTTACTACGAGCAGTACTTC	CASRQTGYYEQYF
TRBV11-2	13	TRBJ2-1	few	TRBD2	TGTGCCAGCTTCGGGGGGTTTCACAATGAGCAGTTCTTC	CASFGGFHNEQFF
TRBV4-3	16	TRBJ1-2	.	.	TGCGCCAGCAGCCAAGGGCAGGGGCCAGCATCCCCTGGCTACACCTTC	CASSQGQGPASPGYTF
TRBV4-3	16	TRBJ1-3	many	.	TGCGCCAGCAGCCAAGACAGACAGAGCTCTGGAAACACCATATATTTT	CASSQDRQSSGNTIYF
TRBV7-2	15	TRBJ2-1	few	TRBD2	TGTGCCAGCAGCTTAGCTCTAGCGGGAACCAATGAGCAGTTCTTC	CASSLALAGTNEQFF